The TCR beta chain described here comes from a study of shared clonotypes between healthy human individuals. Splitting of each subset's genomic DNA was done evenly across several immunoSEQ plates. The table came from immunoSEQ multiplex PCR; TCRdb's copy has only in-frame clones and leaves some out. This table has about 2.4 million clones, roughly 93% appearing once. Per the germline V gene, CDR1 is ENHRY and CDR2 is SYGVKD. CDR3 length: 16 residues. V dropped 3 bases and J dropped 3 bases, with 15 bases sitting between them. Investigators divided CD4+ cells into CD45RA+ naive and CD45RA-negative memory subsets. This clone was picked up one time. Its antigen is unidentified. Overall study results and limits: Sampling was confined to blood; repertoires within tissues likely differ. Clonotypes shared by all four sorted-subset donors had higher generation probabilities than non-shared clonotypes.

The chain uses TRBV10-3 and TRBJ2-1, with a weak D call TRBD2 (5 bases). This sequence originates from a man between 18 and 29 years old in good health. Some clones in this sample may be carry-over from other donors' samples. The sequenced sample consisted of naive CD4+ T cells from PBMCs. This sample's subset: CD45RA+ positively selected. The CDR3 coding sequence is TGTGCCATCAGTGAAAGTGGGAGCAACGGCTACAATGAGCAGTTCTTC. As protein: CAISESGSNGYNEQFF.